A selection of T cell receptor beta chains follows, all from one sample in a study of cytomegalovirus exposure and HLA in healthy donors. Sequencing was performed with immunoSEQ multiplex PCR; in TCRdb, only in-frame clones are kept and a portion is missing. The sample gives some 130,000 clones, 75% to 80% of which show up once; roughly 1% is in the top ten. Sequenced sample: PBMCs. The receptors derive from a woman aged 55-75 years in good health and CMV-seronegative. CDR3s leave out the opening cysteine and the closing phenylalanine or tryptophan. Fields, in order: CDR3 length, V gene, CDR3 protein.

>11|TRBV6-1
ASSEFYNEAAF
>13|TRBV4-2
ASSQGQYSNQPQH
>12|TRBV2
ASSSDRGRGEQY
>12|TRBV6-5
ASSYSGARETQY
>14|TRBV6-1
ASSEGGYRPSYEQY
>12|TRBV14
ASSRIAGSYEQY
>15|TRBV5-1
ASSLTGGISGANVLT
>10|TRBV14
ASSLPAGVLF
>10|TRBV28
ASTPPTGAQY
>15|TRBV10-3
AISEGAGQGGTDTQY
>12|TRBV18
ASQEDGGGPKQY
>10|TRBV5-8
ASSFAGAKAF
>14|TRBV7-8
ASSSGQVGGRGEQF
>12|TRBV5-1
ASSPPEGAPGYT
>12|TRBV5-1
ASSLDSGPYEQY
>12|TRBV2
ASSLDRASYEQY
>11|TRBV5-1
ASSWTANTEAF
>15|TRBV5-1
ASSPSTGTTNTGELF
>13|TRBV10-2
ASRETSGGNNEQF
>13|TRBV5-4
ASSLVRGSTDTQY
>13|TRBV2
ASNHGTGWNQPQH
>11|TRBV27
ASSSNFRSHGF
>13|TRBV10-1
ASSEGTGRNNEQF
>10|TRBV15
ATIQGLSEAF
>10|TRBV2
ASSGTDYGYT
>9|TRBV10-1
ASSGGYEQY
>11|TRBV2
ASTGDRNYEQY
>12|TRBV5-1
ASSLDPLDYEQY
>13|TRBV27
ASSWDSLSSYEQY
>11|TRBV28
ASSPTSGYEQY
>14|TRBV28
ASSSSSGSWYNEQF
>11|TRBV18
ASSLGRQEEAF
>13|TRBV27
ASSLLAGGYNEQF
>10|TRBV7-9
SSNGFANEQF
>12|TRBV11-2
ASSLGRTRTEAF
>13|TRBV6-4
ASTIAAGAGDTQY
>13|TRBV27
ASSFKRTAADTQY
>15|TRBV18
ASSPTGGEYSNQPQH
>13|TRBV28
ASSSMGQGGTEAF
>10|TRBV2
ASSEWRETQY
>12|TRBV7-9
ASSHGTANTEAF
>14|TRBV18
ASSPPLQDSTDTQY
>11|TRBV11-2
ASSFTNTGELF
>12|TRBV5-1
ASSPPGQVYEQY
>14|TRBV27
ASSLFRGRESDEQF
>13|TRBV28
ASSSLSGGNQPQH
>12|TRBV18
ASSQGTGRYEQY